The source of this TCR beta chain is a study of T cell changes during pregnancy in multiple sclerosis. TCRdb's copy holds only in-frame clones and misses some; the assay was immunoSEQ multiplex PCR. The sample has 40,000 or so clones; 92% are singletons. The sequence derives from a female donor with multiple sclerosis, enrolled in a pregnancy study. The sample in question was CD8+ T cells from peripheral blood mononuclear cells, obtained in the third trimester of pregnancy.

CDR3 in DNA: TGTGCCAGCAGTTTTTGGCGGGAAGACCTGGAAGAGACCCAGTACTTC. It codes for CASSFWREDLEETQYF. The V gene is TRBV28, the J gene TRBJ2-5; a weak D match, TRBD2 (6 bases). V lost 3 bases and J 3 bases, leaving 17 bases between the germline ends. Germline assignment: CDR1 MDHEN and CDR2 SYDVKM. The CDR3 is made up of 16 amino acids.